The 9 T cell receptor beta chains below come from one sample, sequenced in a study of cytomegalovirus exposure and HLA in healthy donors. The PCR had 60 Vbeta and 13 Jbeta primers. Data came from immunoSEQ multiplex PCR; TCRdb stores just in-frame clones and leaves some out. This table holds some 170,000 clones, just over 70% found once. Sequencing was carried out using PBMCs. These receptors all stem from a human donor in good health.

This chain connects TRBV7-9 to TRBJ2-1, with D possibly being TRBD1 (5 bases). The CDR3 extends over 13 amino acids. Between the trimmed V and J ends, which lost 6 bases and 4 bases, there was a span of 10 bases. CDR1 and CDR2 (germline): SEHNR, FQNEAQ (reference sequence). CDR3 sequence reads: CASRGAGYNEQFF. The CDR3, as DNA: TGTGCCAGCAGAGGGGCCGGGTACAATGAGCAGTTCTTC.

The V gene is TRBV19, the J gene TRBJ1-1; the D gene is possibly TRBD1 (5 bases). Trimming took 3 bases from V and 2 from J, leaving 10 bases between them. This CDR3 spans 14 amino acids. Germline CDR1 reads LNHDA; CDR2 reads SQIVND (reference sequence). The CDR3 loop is CASSMTAGNTEAFF. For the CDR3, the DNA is TGTGCCAGTAGTATGACAGCTGGTAACACTGAAGCTTTCTTT.

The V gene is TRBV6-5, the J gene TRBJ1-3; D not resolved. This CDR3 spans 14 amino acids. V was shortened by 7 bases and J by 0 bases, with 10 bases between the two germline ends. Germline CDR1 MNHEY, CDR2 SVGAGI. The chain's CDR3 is CASKYGDSGNTIYF. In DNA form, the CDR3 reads TGTGCCAGCAAATATGGAGACTCTGGAAACACCATATATTTT.

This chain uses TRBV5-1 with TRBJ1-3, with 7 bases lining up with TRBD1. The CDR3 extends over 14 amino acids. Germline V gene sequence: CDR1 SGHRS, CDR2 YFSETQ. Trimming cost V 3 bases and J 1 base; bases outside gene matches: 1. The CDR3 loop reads CASSSDRSGNTIYF. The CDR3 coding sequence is TGCGCCAGCAGCTCGGACAGGTCTGGAAACACCATATATTTT.

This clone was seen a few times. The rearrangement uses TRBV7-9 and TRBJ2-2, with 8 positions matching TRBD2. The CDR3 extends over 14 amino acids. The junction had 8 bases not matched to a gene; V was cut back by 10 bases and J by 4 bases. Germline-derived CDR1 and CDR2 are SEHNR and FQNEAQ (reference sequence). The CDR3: CATSLAGGTGELFF. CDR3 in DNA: TGTGCCACCTCACTCGCGGGGGGCACCGGGGAGCTGTTTTTT.

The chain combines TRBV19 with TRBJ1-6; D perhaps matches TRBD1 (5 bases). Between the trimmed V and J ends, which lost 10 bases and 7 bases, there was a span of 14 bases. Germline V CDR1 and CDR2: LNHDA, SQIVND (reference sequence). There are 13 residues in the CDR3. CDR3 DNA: TGTGCCACTAATCAGGGTTGGAATTCACCCCTCCACTTT. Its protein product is CATNQGWNSPLHF. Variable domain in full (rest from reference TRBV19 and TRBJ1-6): DGGITQSPKYLFRKEGQNVTLSCEQNLNHDAMYWYRQDPGQGLRLIYYSQIVNDFQKGDIAEGYSVSREKKESFPLTVTSAQKNPTAFYLCATNQGWNSPLHFGNGTRLTVT.

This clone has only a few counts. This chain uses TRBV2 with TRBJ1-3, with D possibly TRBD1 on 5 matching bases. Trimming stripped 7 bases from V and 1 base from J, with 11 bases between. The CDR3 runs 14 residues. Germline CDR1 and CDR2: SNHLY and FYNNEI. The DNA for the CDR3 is TGTGCCAGCAACCCGACAGTTTCTGGAAACACCATATATTTT. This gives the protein CASNPTVSGNTIYF. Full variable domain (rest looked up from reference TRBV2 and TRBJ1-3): EPEVTQTPSHQVTQMGQEVILRCVPISNHLYFYWYRQILGQKVEFLVSFYNNEISEKSEIFDDQFSVERPDGSNFTLKIRSTKLEDSAMYFCASNPTVSGNTIYFGEGSWLTVV.

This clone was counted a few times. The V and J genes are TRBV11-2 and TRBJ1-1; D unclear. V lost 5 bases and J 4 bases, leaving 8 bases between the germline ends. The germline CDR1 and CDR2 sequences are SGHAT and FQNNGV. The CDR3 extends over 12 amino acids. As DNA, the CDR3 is TGTGCCAGCAGCAAAGAGCGCACTGAAGCTTTCTTT. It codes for CASSKERTEAFF.

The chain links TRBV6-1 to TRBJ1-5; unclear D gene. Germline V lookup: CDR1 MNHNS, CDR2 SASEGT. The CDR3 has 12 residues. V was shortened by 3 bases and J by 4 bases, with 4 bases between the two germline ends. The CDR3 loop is CASSDPNQPQHF. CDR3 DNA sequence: TGTGCCAGCAGTGACCCTAATCAGCCCCAGCATTTT.